This passage covers 27 T cell receptor beta chains from one sample sequenced in a study of preoperative IRX-2 immunotherapy in early breast cancer. The treatment denotes: preoperative locoregional IRX-2 cytokine immunotherapy. TCRdb keeps only in-frame clones here, not all; method: immunoSEQ multiplex PCR. The data show 55,000 to 70,000 clones, 94% seen once. This material was collected from a patient treated with IRX-2 immunotherapy. The receptors were sampled from a human donor with breast cancer.

This sequence joins TRBV14 and TRBJ1-4; D is undetermined. This CDR3 has 12 residues. With 4 bases removed from V and 5 bases from J, the gap between germline ends came to 5 bases. Germline-derived CDR1 and CDR2 are SGHDN and FVKESK. The CDR3 sequence is CASSRGNEKLFF. DNA of the CDR3: TGTGCCAGCAGCCGAGGGAATGAAAAACTGTTTTTT.

This rearrangement joins TRBV18 to TRBJ1-3; no clear D gene. In germline, CDR1 is KGHSH, CDR2 LQKENI. The V end lost 2 bases, the J end lost 1 base, and 15 bases lay between the germline ends. The CDR3 consists of 17 residues. The CDR3 DNA reads TGTGCCAGCTCACCAAACCCCGGAGGGAAGTCTGGAAACACCATATATTTT. Translated, it gives CASSPNPGGKSGNTIYF.

The CDR3 coding sequence is TGTGCCAGCAGTGACTTTATGGGCGGGGGGACCAATGAGCAGTTCTTC. As protein: CASSDFMGGGTNEQFF. The chain joins TRBV25-1 to TRBJ2-1, with 8 bases fitting TRBD2. V lost 3 bases and J lost 6; bases outside the gene matches: 10. In germline, CDR1 is MGHDK, CDR2 SYGVNS. The CDR3 is 16 residues long.

This chain uses TRBV7-2 with TRBJ2-7; D gene ambiguous. The CDR3 contains 15 residues. Germline lookup yields CDR1 SGHTA and CDR2 FQGNSA. Trimming took 5 bases from V and 0 from J, leaving 14 bases between them. Here the CDR3 DNA reads TGTGCCAGCAGCCCCGACTGGGGTGCCTCCTACGAGCAGTACTTC. It specifies CASSPDWGASYEQYF. Drawing the rest from reference TRBV7-2 and TRBJ2-7, the complete variable domain is GAGVSQSPSNKVTEKGKDVELRCDPISGHTALYWYRQSLGQGLEFLIYFQGNSAPDKSGLPSDRFSAERTGGSVSTLTIQRTQQEDSAVYLCASSPDWGASYEQYFGPGTRLTVT.

The rearrangement uses TRBV7-2 and TRBJ1-1, with a weak D call TRBD1 (6 bases). Germline V gene sequence: CDR1 SGHTA, CDR2 FQGNSA. The V end was cut by 8 bases, the J end by 4 bases, with 11 bases between. CDR3 length: 12 amino acids. The CDR3 reads CASGGQVTEAFF. The CDR3 DNA is TGTGCCAGCGGGGGGCAGGTCACTGAAGCTTTCTTT.

V gene TRBV19 combines with J gene TRBJ1-1; a possible D gene is TRBD1 (6 bases). The germline gives CDR1 LNHDA, CDR2 SQIVND (reference sequence). V shed 7 bases and J shed 1 base, with 13 bases lying between them. CDR3 length: 14 residues. The CDR3, as DNA: TGTGCCAGTACCTCACAGGGAGCGAACACTGAAGCTTTCTTT. Amino acid sequence: CASTSQGANTEAFF.

The CDR3 coding sequence is TGTGCCAGCACCGGATCCGGGCTCCGGGAGCAGTACTTC. Translation: CASTGSGLREQYF. This chain connects TRBV6-5 to TRBJ2-7; no clear D gene. V was cut by 7 bases and J by 7 bases, with 17 bases left in between. Germline V gene lookup returns CDR1 MNHEY and CDR2 SVGAGI. CDR3 size: 13 residues.

CDR3 region: CASSQSGGSYNEQFF. The DNA for the CDR3 is TGTGCCAGCAGCCAAAGCGGGGGTAGCTACAATGAGCAGTTCTTC. J is TRBJ2-1 and V is TRBV7-2; 8 bases agree with TRBD2. V was pared by 5 bases and J by 3 bases, with 6 bases of the junction left unmatched. The CDR3 loop spans 15 amino acids. From germline, CDR1 is SGHTA and CDR2 FQGNSA.

This chain links TRBV6-5 with TRBJ1-6, with D uncertain. Germline CDR1 MNHEY, CDR2 SVGAGI. Trimming took 2 bases from V and 10 from J, leaving 9 bases between them. The CDR3 runs to 13 residues. The CDR3 reads CASSYDGSSPLHF. The DNA of the CDR3 is TGTGCCAGCAGTTACGACGGCAGCTCACCCCTCCACTTT.

V is TRBV7-6 and J is TRBJ1-3; D is unresolved. The V gene lost 3 bases and the J gene lost 0 bases, with 12 bases spanning the gap. The CDR3 covers 16 residues. Germline V gene data show CDR1 as SGHVS and CDR2 as FNYEAQ. Here the CDR3 DNA reads TGTGCCAGCAGCTTCGGGCAGCCCGACTCTGGAAACACCATATATTTT. Translated, it gives CASSFGQPDSGNTIYF.

This clone has more than one count but fewer than ten. The rearrangement joins TRBV9 to TRBJ1-3; D is uncertain. CDR1 is SGDLS, CDR2 YYNGEE, per germline. The CDR3 consists of 14 residues. V lost 2 bases to trimming and J lost 1 base, with 7 bases between them. In DNA form, the CDR3 reads TGTGCCAGCAGCGTTAGACCGTCTGGAAACACCATATATTTT. It yields the protein CASSVRPSGNTIYF.

J is TRBJ1-3 and V is TRBV14, with 7 bases lining up with TRBD1. V lost 2 bases to trimming and J lost 3 bases; unmatched junction nucleotides: 4. Germline loops: CDR1 SGHDN, CDR2 FVKESK. CDR3 length: 15 amino acids. In nucleotides, the CDR3 is TGTGCCAGCAGCCAAAGGACAGGCCGTGGAAACACCATATATTTT. This translates into CASSQRTGRGNTIYF. Using reference TRBV14 and TRBJ1-3 for the parts outside the CDR3, the full variable domain is EAGVTQFPSHSVIEKGQTVTLRCDPISGHDNLYWYRRVMGKEIKFLLHFVKESKQDESGMPNNRFLAERTGGTYSTLKVQPAELEDSGVYFCASSQRTGRGNTIYFGEGSWLTVV.

The V gene is TRBV19, the J gene TRBJ1-5; D not certain. Trimming took off 1 base at V and 5 bases at J, with 6 bases between the two ends. The CDR3 spans 13 residues. Germline V gene data show CDR1 as LNHDA and CDR2 as SQIVND (reference sequence). The CDR3 bases are TGTGCCAGTAGTATAGGCCCCCATCAGCCCCAGCATTTT. This sequence encodes CASSIGPHQPQHF.

The chain links TRBV30 to TRBJ1-2, with D possibly being TRBD1 (5 bases). Trimming removed 5 bases at V and 6 bases at J, with 13 bases between. Germline-derived CDR1 and CDR2 are GTSNPN and SVGIG (reference sequence). CDR3 length equals 12 residues. The CDR3 coding sequence is TGTGCCTGGTCGAACGTGGGGGATGGCTACACCTTC. This codes for CAWSNVGDGYTF.

The CDR3 is CASSWGNYEQYF. CDR3 sequence (DNA): TGTGCCAGCAGTTGGGGGAATTACGAGCAGTACTTC. This chain connects TRBV28 to TRBJ2-7, with D possibly being TRBD1 or TRBD2 (5 bases each). Trimming removed 4 bases from V and 4 bases from J, with 8 bases in between. The V gene's germline CDR1 is MDHEN and CDR2 SYDVKM. The CDR3 length is 12 residues.

This rearrangement joins TRBV7-3 to TRBJ2-3; D ambiguous. Trimming removed 2 bases from V and 3 bases from J, with 9 bases in between. CDR1 and CDR2 from the germline V gene are SGHTA and FQGTGA. The CDR3 contains 14 residues. The CDR3 bases are TGTGCCAGCAGCTTATGGGGTAGGACAGATACGCAGTATTTT. The encoded protein is CASSLWGRTDTQYF.

The V and J genes are TRBV4-2 and TRBJ1-1; possibly TRBD1 for D (6 bases). Germline V gene lookup returns CDR1 LGHNA and CDR2 YNFKEQ. Trimming stripped 3 bases from V and 1 base from J, with 9 bases between. The CDR3 has 14 residues. CDR3 coding DNA: TGTGCCAGCAGCCAGAGGGGGGAGAACACTGAAGCTTTCTTT. The encoded protein is CASSQRGENTEAFF.

The chain uses TRBV4-2 and TRBJ1-1; D gene ambiguous. CDR1 LGHNA and CDR2 YNFKEQ come from the germline V gene. This CDR3 is 16 amino acids long. Deletions cut 0 bases from V and 3 bases from J, with 14 bases between. This CDR3 reads CASSQDVDVGYTEAFF. DNA for the CDR3: TGTGCCAGCAGCCAAGATGTCGACGTCGGGTACACTGAAGCTTTCTTT.

The chain joins TRBV28 to TRBJ1-5; D uncertain. The V gene lost 4 bases and the J gene lost 0 bases, with 10 bases spanning the gap. The CDR3 covers 15 residues. CDR1 and CDR2 from the germline V gene are MDHEN and SYDVKM. CDR3 in DNA: TGTGCCAGCAGTTCGGGATGGGTTAGCAATCAGCCCCAGCATTTT. Its translation is CASSSGWVSNQPQHF.

The rearrangement joins TRBV5-6 to TRBJ2-5; D ambiguous. Trimming took 2 bases from V and 5 from J, leaving 13 bases between them. The CDR3 extends over 14 amino acids. Germline lookup yields CDR1 SGHDT and CDR2 YYEEEE. CDR3 DNA sequence: TGTGCCAGCAGCTTAAGGGTAGGGAAGGAGACCCAGTACTTC. It encodes CASSLRVGKETQYF. The full variable domain, with the rest looked up from reference TRBV5-6 and TRBJ2-5, is DAGVTQSPTHLIKTRGQQVTLRCSPKSGHDTVSWYQQALGQGPQFIFQYYEEEERQRGNFPDRFSGHQFPNYSSELNVNALLLGDSALYLCASSLRVGKETQYFGPGTRLLVL.

This clone was observed once. V usage is TRBV6-1 and J usage is TRBJ1-5; D possibly corresponds to TRBD1 (6 bases). CDR1 is MNHNS and CDR2 is SASEGT in the germline V gene. Deletions cut 6 bases from V and 3 bases from J, with 9 bases between. The CDR3 is made up of 13 amino acids. Here the CDR3 DNA reads TGTGCCAGCAGCGGACAGCTCAATCAGCCCCAGCATTTT. Translation gives CASSGQLNQPQHF.

The CDR3 nucleotides are TGTGCCAGCAGCTTGGACAGGGGCACGTCCTACACCTTC. Translating gives CASSLDRGTSYTF. The chain links TRBV5-4 to TRBJ1-2; 7 bases are a match to TRBD1. The J segment lost 10 bases and the V segment lost 0 bases, leaving 6 bases of the junction unmatched. Germline V lookup: CDR1 SGHNT, CDR2 YYREEE (reference sequence). The CDR3 loop spans 13 amino acids.

V and J are TRBV7-7 and TRBJ2-2; D assignment may be TRBD1 or TRBD2 (5 bases each). The V gene's germline CDR1 is SSHAT and CDR2 FNYEAQ (reference sequence). CDR3 length: 14 residues. Between the trimmed V and J ends, which lost 5 bases and 8 bases, there was a span of 15 bases. The CDR3 is CASSVGTSGGELFF. The CDR3 DNA reads as TGTGCCAGCAGCGTCGGGACGTCTGGAGGGGAGCTGTTTTTT.

This sequence joins TRBV5-4 and TRBJ2-5; 7 bases agree with TRBD1. Germline V lookup: CDR1 SGHNT, CDR2 YYREEE (reference sequence). The junction had 4 bases not matched to a gene; V was cut back by 4 bases and J by 4 bases. This CDR3 is 13 amino acids long. CDR3 sequence (DNA): TGTGCCAGCAGCCTAGACAGGGTAGAGACCCAGTACTTC. Its translation is CASSLDRVETQYF.

This sequence joins TRBV19 and TRBJ2-3; D is unclear. Trimming stripped 3 bases from V and 6 bases from J, with 13 bases between. This CDR3 has 14 amino acids. Germline V gene data show CDR1 as LNHDA and CDR2 as SQIVND (reference sequence). CDR3 residues: CASSIPGWADTQYF. CDR3 bases: TGTGCCAGTAGTATTCCAGGATGGGCCGATACGCAGTATTTT.

The chain has TRBV11-3 and TRBJ2-3, with TRBD2 matching over 11 bases. This CDR3 has 13 residues. V shed 4 bases and J 13 bases; nucleotides not matched to a gene: 7. Germline CDR1 is SGHNT and CDR2 is YENEEA. The CDR3 sequence: CASSSSTSGGEYF. The CDR3 bases are TGTGCCAGCAGCTCATCAACTAGCGGGGGAGAGTATTTT. Full variable domain (missing parts from reference TRBV11-3 and TRBJ2-3): EAGVVQSPRYKIIEKKQPVAFWCNPISGHNTLYWYLQNLGQGPELLIRYENEEAVDDSQLPKDRFSAERLKGVDSTLKIQPAELGDSAVYLCASSSSTSGGEYFGPGTRLTVL.

The chain links TRBV28 to TRBJ2-7; 9 bases are shared with TRBD1. Unmatched junction bases numbered 15, after V lost 6 bases and J lost 3 bases. The germline CDR1 and CDR2 sequences are MDHEN and SYDVKM. The length of the CDR3 is 17 residues. CDR3 sequence reads: CASSLPKQGAQLYEQYF. CDR3 DNA sequence: TGTGCCAGCAGCCTACCCAAACAGGGGGCTCAACTCTACGAGCAGTACTTC.